This T cell receptor (beta chain) was captured by sequencing in a study of high-grade serous ovarian cancer treatment subgroups. Study-level points and caveats: Spatial context was lost because tumors were sequenced in bulk. Tumors within one patient showed repertoire similarity of roughly 0.1 to 0.85. TCR relatedness rose with neoantigen level and trended with mutation load.

Regarding this clone: Its antigen is undetermined.

Method: immunoSEQ multiplex PCR; TCRdb's copy keeps in-frame clones and lacks some. The sample includes roughly 10,000 clones, more than 65% of them seen just once. The tumor samples were collected prior to definitive surgery or chemotherapy. Material: tumor tissue. The receptor was derived from a human donor with high-grade serous ovarian cancer.

The chain's CDR3 is CASSLVRYHEQFF. As DNA, the CDR3 is TGTGCCAGCAGCTTAGTACGCTATCATGAGCAGTTCTTC. The rearrangement links TRBV11-3 to TRBJ2-1; D remains ambiguous. This CDR3 is built from 13 residues. The V end lost 1 base, the J end lost 8 bases, and 9 bases lay between the germline ends. CDR1 is SGHNT, CDR2 YENEEA, per germline.